The 2 T cell receptor beta chains in this list originate from one sample, sequenced in a study of lymphopenia after photon versus proton radiotherapy. This table comes from immunoSEQ multiplex PCR, and its TCRdb copy is limited to in-frame clones, with some not included. The sample records roughly 30,000 clones, about 81% being singletons. Sequences were derived from peripheral blood, sampled from a patient treated with photon-based radiotherapy. These receptors were taken from a man aged 50 to 60 with gastric cancer.

The V call is TRBV6-4, the J call TRBJ2-7, with TRBD1 matching 9 bases. This CDR3 has 15 amino acids. The trim removed 0 bases at V and 2 bases at J, leaving 2 bases unmatched. Germline V gives CDR1 MRHNA, CDR2 SNTAGT. CDR3 DNA sequence: TGTGCCAGCAGTGACTCGACAGGGGGGACCTACGAGCAGTACGTC. Its protein is CASSDSTGGTYEQYV.

CDR3 sequence (DNA): TGTGCCAGCAGTGAACAGGTTTCTGGGGCCAACGTCCTGACTTTC. This codes for CASSEQVSGANVLTF. This chain links TRBV6-1 with TRBJ2-6; the D is unclear. Per the germline V gene, CDR1 is MNHNS and CDR2 is SASEGT. V was pared by 2 bases and J by 1 base, with 6 bases between. The CDR3 consists of 15 residues.